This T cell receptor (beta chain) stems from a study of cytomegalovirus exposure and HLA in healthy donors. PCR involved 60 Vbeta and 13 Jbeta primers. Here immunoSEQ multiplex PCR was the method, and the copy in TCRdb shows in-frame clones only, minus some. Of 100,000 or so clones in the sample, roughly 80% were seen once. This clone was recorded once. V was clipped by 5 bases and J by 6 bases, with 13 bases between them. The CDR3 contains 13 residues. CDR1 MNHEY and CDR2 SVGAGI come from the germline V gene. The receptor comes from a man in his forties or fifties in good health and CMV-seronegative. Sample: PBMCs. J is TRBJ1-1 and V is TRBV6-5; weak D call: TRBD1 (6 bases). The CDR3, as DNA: TGTGCCAGCAGTCCCTCTCGACAGGCTGAAGCTTTCTTT. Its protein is CASSPSRQAEAFF.